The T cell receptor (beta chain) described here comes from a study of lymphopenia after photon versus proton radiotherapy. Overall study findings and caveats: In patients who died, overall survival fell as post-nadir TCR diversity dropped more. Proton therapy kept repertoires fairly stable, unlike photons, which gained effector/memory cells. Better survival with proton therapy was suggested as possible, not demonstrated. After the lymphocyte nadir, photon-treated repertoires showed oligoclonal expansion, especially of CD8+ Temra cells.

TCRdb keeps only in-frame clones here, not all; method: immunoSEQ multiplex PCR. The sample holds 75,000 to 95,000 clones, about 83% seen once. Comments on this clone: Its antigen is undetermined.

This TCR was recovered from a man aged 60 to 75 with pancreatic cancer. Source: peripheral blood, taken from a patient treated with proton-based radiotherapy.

The CDR3 region has the DNA TGTGCCAGCTCACTAGGGAACACGGAACTGTTTTTT. It codes for CASSLGNTELFF. The chain links TRBV18 to TRBJ1-4; D not resolved. The CDR3 runs to 12 residues. The V end lost 4 bases, the J end lost 12 bases, and 12 bases lay between the germline ends. Germline V gene data show CDR1 as KGHSH and CDR2 as LQKENI.